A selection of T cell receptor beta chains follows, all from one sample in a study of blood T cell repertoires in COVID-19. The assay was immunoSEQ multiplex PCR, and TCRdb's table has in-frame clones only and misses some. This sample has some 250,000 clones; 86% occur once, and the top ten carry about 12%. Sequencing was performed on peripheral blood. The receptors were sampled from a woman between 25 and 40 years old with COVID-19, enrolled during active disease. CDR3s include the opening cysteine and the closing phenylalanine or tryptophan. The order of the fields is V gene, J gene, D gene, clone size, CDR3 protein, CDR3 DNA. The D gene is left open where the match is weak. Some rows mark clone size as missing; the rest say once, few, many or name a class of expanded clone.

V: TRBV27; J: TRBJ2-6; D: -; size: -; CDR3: CASSLILSGVQANVLTF; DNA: TGTGCCAGCAGTCTAATACTCTCTGGTGTGCAGGCCAACGTCCTGACTTTC
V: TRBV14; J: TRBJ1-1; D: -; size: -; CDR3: CATRSTGTEAFF; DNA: TGTGCCACCAGGTCCACGGGCACTGAAGCTTTCTTT
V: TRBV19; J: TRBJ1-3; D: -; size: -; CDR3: CASSLREAGNTIYF; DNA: TGTGCCAGTAGTCTCCGGGAAGCTGGAAACACCATATATTTT
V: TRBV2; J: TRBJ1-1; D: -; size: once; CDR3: CASSAGLGMNTEAFF; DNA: TGTGCCAGCAGTGCAGGGTTGGGGATGAACACTGAAGCTTTCTTT
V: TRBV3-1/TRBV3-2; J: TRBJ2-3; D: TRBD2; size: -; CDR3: CASSQDVVGAGGVADTQYF; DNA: TGTGCCAGCAGCCAAGATGTGGTGGGAGCGGGGGGAGTTGCAGATACGCAGTATTTT
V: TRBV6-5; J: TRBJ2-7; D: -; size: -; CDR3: CASGTNYEQYF; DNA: TGTGCCAGCGGCACGAACTACGAGCAGTACTTC
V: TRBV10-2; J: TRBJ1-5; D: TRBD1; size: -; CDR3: CASSQTGSNQPQHF; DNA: TGCGCCAGCAGCCAGACAGGGTCCAATCAGCCCCAGCATTTT
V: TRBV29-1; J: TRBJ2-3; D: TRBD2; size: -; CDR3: CSVRLPLAGGLDTQYF; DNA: TGCAGCGTCCGCCTCCCCCTAGCGGGGGGTCTAGACACGCAGTATTTT
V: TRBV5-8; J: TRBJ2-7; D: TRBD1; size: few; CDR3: CASSLTGHHEQYF; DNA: TGTGCCAGCAGCCTGACAGGGCACCACGAGCAGTACTTC
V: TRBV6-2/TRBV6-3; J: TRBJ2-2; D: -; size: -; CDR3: CASSGTQNTGELFF; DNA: TGTGCCAGCAGTGGGACTCAGAACACCGGGGAGCTGTTTTTT
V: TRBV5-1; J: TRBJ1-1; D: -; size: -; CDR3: CASSLGQVYIDTEAFF; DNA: TGCGCCAGCAGCTTGGGACAGGTATACATTGACACTGAAGCTTTCTTT
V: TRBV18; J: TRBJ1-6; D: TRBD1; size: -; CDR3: CASSPADRGPNSPLHF; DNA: TGTGCCAGCTCACCGGCGGACAGGGGTCCCAATTCACCCCTCCACTTT
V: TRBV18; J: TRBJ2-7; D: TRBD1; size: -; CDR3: CASSPSGQGAAYEQYF; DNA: TGTGCCAGCTCACCCTCGGGACAGGGGGCAGCCTACGAGCAGTACTTC
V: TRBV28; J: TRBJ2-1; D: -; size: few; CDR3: CASSLIPLAEQFF; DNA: TGTGCCAGCAGTTTAATTCCCCTAGCGGAGCAGTTCTTC
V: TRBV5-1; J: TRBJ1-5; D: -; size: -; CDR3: CASSLGLEGNQPQHF; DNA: TGCGCCAGCAGCTTGGGTTTGGAGGGAAATCAGCCCCAGCATTTT
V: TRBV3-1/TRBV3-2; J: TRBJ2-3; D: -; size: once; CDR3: CASSQGAAAYTQYF; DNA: TGTGCCAGCAGCCAAGGCGCAGCGGCCTATACGCAGTATTTT
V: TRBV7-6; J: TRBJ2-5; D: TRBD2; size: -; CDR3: CASSFRLAGTQETQYF; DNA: TGTGCCAGCAGCTTCCGACTAGCGGGGACCCAAGAGACCCAGTACTTC
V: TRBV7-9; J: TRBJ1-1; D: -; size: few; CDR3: CASSLPGWDTEAFF; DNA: TGTGCCAGCAGCTTACCAGGGTGGGACACTGAAGCTTTCTTT
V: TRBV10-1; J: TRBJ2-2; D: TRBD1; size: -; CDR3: CASSESGTANTGELFF; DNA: TGCGCCAGCAGTGAGTCAGGGACAGCGAACACCGGGGAGCTGTTTTTT
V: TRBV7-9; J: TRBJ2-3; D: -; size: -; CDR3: CASSLSTTDTQYF; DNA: TGTGCCAGCAGCTTATCGACAACAGATACGCAGTATTTT
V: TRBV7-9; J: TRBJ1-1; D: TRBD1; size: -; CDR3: CASSLRLYQGAGEAFF; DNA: TGTGCCAGCAGCTTAAGGCTGTACCAGGGGGCGGGTGAAGCTTTCTTT
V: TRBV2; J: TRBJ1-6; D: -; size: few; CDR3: CASSTGTRSPLHF; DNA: TGTGCCAGCAGTACCGGGACACGCTCACCCCTCCACTTT
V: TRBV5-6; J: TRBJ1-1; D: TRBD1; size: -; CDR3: CASSIDRVREAFF; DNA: TGTGCCAGCAGCATAGACAGGGTTCGTGAAGCTTTCTTT
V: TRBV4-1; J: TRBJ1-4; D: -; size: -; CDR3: CASSQPTGSSNEKLFF; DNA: TGCGCCAGCAGCCAACCTACAGGCTCGAGTAATGAAAAACTGTTTTTT
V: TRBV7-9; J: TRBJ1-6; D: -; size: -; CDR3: CASSLAPGVGSPLHF; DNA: TGTGCCAGCAGCTTAGCGCCAGGGGTGGGTTCACCCCTCCACTTT
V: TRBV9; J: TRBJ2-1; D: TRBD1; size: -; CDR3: CASSQTKTGGNEQFF; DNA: TGTGCCAGCAGCCAGACCAAGACAGGGGGCAATGAGCAGTTCTTC
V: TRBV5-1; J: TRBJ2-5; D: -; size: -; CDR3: CASSLTEETQYF; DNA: TGCGCCAGCAGCTTGACGGAAGAGACCCAGTACTTC
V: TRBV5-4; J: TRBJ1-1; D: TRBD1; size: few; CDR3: CASSTGQGVSFTEAFF; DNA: TGTGCCAGCAGCACCGGACAGGGAGTCAGCTTCACTGAAGCTTTCTTT
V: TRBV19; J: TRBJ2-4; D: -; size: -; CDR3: CASSMNRVQGKNIQYF; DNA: TGTGCCAGTAGTATGAACAGGGTTCAAGGCAAAAACATTCAGTACTTC
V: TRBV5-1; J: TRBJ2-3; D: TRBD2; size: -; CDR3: CASSRAGGAGDTQYF; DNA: TGCGCCAGCAGCCGGGCCGGGGGGGCAGGAGATACGCAGTATTTT
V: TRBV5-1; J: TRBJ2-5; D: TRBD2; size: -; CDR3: CASSLEGTSSETQYF; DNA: TGCGCCAGCAGCTTGGAGGGGACTAGTTCAGAGACCCAGTACTTC
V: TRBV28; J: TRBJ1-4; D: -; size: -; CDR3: CASSSLEEGLNEKLFF; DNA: TGTGCCAGCAGCAGTTTAGAGGAGGGGCTTAATGAAAAACTGTTTTTT
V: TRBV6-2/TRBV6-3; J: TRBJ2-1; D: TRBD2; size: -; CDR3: CASSYSGTSGGLSSYNEQFF; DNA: TGTGCCAGCAGTTACTCTGGGACTAGCGGGGGGCTAAGCTCCTACAATGAGCAGTTCTTC
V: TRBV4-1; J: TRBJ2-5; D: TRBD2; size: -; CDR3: CASSRVQAGGPETQYF; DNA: TGCGCCAGCAGCCGAGTTCAAGCGGGGGGGCCAGAGACCCAGTACTTC
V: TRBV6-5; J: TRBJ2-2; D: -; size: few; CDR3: CASSYFGGINTGELFF; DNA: TGTGCCAGCAGTTACTTCGGGGGAATCAACACCGGGGAGCTGTTTTTT
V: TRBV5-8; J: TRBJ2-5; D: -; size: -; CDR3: CASRDSGVETQYF; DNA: TGTGCCAGCCGGGATAGTGGCGTGGAGACCCAGTACTTC
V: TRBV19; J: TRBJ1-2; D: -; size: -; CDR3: CASSIVGGISNYGYTF; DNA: TGTGCCAGTAGTATAGTAGGCGGGATATCTAACTATGGCTACACCTTC
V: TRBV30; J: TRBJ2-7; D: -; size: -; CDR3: CAWSAPGQGFYEQYF; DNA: TGTGCCTGGAGTGCCCCTGGGCAGGGATTCTACGAGCAGTACTTC
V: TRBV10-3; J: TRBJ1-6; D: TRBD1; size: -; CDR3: CAIGTGEFTALHF; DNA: TGTGCCATTGGGACAGGTGAATTCACGGCCCTCCACTTT
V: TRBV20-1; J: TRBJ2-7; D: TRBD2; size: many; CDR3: CSASTSGGKYF; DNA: TGCAGTGCTTCTACTAGCGGGGGAAAGTACTTC
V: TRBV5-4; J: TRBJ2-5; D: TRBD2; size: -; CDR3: CASSLATSGGAKTQYF; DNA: TGTGCCAGCAGCTTGGCGACTAGCGGGGGGGCAAAGACCCAGTACTTC
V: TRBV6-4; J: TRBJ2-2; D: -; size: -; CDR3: CASIRGRRNTGELFF; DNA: TGTGCCAGCATAAGAGGGCGTAGGAACACCGGGGAGCTGTTTTTT
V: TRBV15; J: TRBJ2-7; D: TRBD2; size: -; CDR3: CATSTGTSGAYEQYF; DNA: TGTGCCACCAGCACCGGGACTAGCGGGGCTTACGAGCAGTACTTC
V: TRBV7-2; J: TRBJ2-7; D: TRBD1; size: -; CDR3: CASSLPRTGSYEQYF; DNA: TGTGCCAGCAGCTTACCTCGGACAGGGTCCTACGAGCAGTACTTC
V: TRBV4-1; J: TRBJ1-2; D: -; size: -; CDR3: CASSQDPRTDNYGYTF; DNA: TGCGCCAGCAGCCAAGACCCACGGACAGATAACTATGGCTACACCTTC
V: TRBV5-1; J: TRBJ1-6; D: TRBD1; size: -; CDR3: CASSLEDRGSYNSPLHF; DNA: TGCGCCAGCAGCTTGGAAGACAGGGGCTCCTATAATTCACCCCTCCACTTT